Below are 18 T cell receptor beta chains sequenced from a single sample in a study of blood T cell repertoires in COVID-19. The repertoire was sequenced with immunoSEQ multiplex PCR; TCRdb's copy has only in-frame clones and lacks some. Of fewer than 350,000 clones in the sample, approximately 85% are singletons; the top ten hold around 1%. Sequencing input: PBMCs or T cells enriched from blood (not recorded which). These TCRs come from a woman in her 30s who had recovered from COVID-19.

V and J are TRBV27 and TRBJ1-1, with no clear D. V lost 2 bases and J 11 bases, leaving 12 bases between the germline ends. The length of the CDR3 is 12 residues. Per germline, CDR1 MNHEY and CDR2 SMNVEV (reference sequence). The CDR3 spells CASSLQGRPAFF. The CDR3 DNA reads TGTGCCAGCAGTTTACAAGGCAGGCCGGCTTTCTTT.

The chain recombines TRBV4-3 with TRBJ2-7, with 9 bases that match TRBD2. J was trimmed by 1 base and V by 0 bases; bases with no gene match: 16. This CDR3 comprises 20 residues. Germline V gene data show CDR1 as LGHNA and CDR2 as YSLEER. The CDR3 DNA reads TGCGCCAGCAGCCAAGACTCGGAGACCGTCGGGCTAGCGGGGTCCTACGAGCAGTACTTC. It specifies CASSQDSETVGLAGSYEQYF.

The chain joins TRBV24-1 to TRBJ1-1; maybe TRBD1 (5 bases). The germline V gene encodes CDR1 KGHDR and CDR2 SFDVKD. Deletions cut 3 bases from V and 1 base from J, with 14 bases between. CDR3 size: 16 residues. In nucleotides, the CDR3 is TGTGCCACCAGTGATCCCTCCAGGGCCCCGAACACTGAAGCTTTCTTT. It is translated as CATSDPSRAPNTEAFF.

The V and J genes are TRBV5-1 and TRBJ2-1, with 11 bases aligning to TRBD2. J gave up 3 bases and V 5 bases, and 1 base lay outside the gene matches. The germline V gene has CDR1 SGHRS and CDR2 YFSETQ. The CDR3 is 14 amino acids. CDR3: CASSSGRGYNEQFF. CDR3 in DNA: TGCGCCAGCAGTAGCGGGAGGGGCTACAATGAGCAGTTCTTC.

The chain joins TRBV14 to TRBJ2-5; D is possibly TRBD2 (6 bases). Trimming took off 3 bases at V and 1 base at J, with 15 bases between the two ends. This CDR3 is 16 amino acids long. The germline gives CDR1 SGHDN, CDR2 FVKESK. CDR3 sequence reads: CASSQQRVGGQETQYF. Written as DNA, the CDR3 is TGTGCCAGCAGCCAGCAACGGGTGGGGGGCCAAGAGACCCAGTACTTC.

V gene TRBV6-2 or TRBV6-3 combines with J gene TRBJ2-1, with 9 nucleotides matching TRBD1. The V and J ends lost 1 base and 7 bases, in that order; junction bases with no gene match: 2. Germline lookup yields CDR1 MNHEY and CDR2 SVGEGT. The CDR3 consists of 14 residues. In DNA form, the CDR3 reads TGTGCCAGCAGTTACTGGGACAGGGTAAATGAGCAGTTCTTC. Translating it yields CASSYWDRVNEQFF.

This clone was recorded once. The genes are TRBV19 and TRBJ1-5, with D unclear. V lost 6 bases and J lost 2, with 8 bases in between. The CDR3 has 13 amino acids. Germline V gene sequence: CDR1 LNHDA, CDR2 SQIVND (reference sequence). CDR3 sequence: CASSFLGNQPQHF. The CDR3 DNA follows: TGTGCCAGTAGCTTTTTAGGCAATCAGCCCCAGCATTTT.

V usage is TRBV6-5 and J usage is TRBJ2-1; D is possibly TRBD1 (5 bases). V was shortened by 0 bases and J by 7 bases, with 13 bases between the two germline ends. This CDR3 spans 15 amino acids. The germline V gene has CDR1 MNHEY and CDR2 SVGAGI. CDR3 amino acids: CASSYSTTGGNEQFF. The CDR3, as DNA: TGTGCCAGCAGTTACTCGACCACAGGTGGGAATGAGCAGTTCTTC.

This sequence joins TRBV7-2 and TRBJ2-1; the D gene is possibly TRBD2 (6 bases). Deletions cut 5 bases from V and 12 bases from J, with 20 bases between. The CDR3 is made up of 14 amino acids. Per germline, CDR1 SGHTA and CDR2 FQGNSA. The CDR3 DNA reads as TGTGCCAGCAGCCCAGTGGATCTGGGGGGAAGGCAGTTCTTC. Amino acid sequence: CASSPVDLGGRQFF.

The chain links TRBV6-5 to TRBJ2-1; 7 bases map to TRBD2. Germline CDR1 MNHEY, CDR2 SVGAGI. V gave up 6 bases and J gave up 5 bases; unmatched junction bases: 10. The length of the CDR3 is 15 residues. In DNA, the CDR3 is TGTGCCAGCAGCCTCAAGCGGGGACCGCACAATGAGCAGTTCTTC. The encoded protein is CASSLKRGPHNEQFF.

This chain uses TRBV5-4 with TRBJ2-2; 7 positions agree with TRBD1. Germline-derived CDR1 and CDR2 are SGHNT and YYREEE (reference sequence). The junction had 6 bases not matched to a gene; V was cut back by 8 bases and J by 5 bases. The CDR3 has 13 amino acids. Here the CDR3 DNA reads TGTGCCAGTGACAGGGTAGGAACCGGGGAGCTGTTTTTT. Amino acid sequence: CASDRVGTGELFF. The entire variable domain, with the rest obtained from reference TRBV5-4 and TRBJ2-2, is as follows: ETGVTQSPTHLIKTRGQQVTLRCSSQSGHNTVSWYQQALGQGPQFIFQYYREEENGRGNFPPRFSGLQFPNYSSELNVNALELDDSALYLCASDRVGTGELFFGEGSRLTVL.

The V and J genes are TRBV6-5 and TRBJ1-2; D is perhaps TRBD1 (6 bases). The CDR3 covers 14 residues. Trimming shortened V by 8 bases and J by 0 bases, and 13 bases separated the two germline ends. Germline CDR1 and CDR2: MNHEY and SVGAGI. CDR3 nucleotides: TGTGCCAGCCCGGGTGAGGGGGCTAACTATGGCTACACCTTC. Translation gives CASPGEGANYGYTF.

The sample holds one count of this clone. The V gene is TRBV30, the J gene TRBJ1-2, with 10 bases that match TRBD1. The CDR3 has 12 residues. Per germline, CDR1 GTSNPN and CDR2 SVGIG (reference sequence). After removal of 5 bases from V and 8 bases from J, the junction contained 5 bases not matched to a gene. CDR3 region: CAWGQGVGGYTF. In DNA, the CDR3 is TGTGCCTGGGGACAGGGGGTCGGGGGCTACACCTTC.

CDR3: CASSFQGYGYTF. The CDR3 nucleotides are TGTGCCAGCAGCTTTCAGGGTTACGGCTACACCTTC. The rearrangement joins TRBV7-2 to TRBJ1-2, with D tentatively TRBD1 (5 bases). This CDR3 contains 12 residues. Per germline, CDR1 SGHTA and CDR2 FQGNSA. V lost 3 bases, J lost 8 bases, and 10 bases lay in between.

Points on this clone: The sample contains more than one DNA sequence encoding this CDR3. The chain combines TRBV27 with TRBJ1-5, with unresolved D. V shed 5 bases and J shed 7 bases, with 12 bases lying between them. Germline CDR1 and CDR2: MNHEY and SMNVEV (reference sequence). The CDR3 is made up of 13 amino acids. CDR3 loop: CASSLGRGQPQHF. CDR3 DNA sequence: TGTGCCAGCAGTCTAGGGCGCGGGCAGCCCCAGCATTTT.

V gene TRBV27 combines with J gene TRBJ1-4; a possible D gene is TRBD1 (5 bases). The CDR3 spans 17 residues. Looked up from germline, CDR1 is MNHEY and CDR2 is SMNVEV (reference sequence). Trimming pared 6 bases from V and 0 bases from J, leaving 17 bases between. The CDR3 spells CASRAGSGGATNEKLFF. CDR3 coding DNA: TGTGCCAGCAGGGCCGGTTCGGGGGGAGCAACTAATGAAAAACTGTTTTTT.

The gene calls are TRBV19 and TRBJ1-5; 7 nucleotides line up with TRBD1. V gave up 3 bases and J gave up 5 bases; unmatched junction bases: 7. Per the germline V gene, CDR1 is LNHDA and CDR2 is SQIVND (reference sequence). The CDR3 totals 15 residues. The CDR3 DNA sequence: TGTGCCAGTAGTATCGACAGGGAGTGGGATCAGCCCCAGCATTTT. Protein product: CASSIDREWDQPQHF.

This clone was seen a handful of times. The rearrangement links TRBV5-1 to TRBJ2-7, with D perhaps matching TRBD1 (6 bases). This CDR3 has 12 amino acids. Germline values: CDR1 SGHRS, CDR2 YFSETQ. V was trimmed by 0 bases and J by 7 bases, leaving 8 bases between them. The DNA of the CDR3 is TGCGCCAGCAGCTTGGGGGGGCAGGAGCAGTACTTC. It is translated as CASSLGGQEQYF.